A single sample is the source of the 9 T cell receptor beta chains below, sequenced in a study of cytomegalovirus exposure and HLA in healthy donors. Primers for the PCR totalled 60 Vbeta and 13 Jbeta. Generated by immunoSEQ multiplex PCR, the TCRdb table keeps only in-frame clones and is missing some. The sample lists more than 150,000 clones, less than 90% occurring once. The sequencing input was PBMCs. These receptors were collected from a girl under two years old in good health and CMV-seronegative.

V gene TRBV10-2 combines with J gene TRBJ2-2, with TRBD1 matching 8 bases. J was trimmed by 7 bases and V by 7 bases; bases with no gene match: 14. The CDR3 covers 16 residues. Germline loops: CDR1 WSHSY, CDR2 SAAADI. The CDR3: CASTEIPGQGIGELFF. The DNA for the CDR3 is TGCGCCAGCACCGAAATCCCCGGACAGGGAATCGGGGAGCTGTTTTTT.

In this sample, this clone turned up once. CDR3 loop: CATLAGASRDTQYF. CDR3 sequence (DNA): TGTGCCACTTTAGCGGGGGCGTCCAGAGATACGCAGTATTTT. The genes are TRBV10-3 and TRBJ2-3; 9 bases are shared with TRBD2. V lost 10 bases, J lost 5 bases, and 10 bases stayed unmatched. The CDR3 totals 14 residues. From germline, CDR1 is ENHRY and CDR2 SYGVKD.

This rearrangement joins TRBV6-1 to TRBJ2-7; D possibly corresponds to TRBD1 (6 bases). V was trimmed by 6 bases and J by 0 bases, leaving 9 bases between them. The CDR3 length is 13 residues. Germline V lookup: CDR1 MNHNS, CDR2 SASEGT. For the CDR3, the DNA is TGTGCCAGCAGGGACAGCTTCTCCTACGAGCAGTACTTC. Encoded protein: CASRDSFSYEQYF.

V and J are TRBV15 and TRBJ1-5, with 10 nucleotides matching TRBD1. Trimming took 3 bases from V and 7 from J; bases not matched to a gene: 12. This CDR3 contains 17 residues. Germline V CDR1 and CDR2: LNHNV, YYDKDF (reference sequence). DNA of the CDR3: TGTGCCACCAGCAGTGGGGCGGGACAGGGGCAAAAGCAGCCCCAGCATTTT. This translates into CATSSGAGQGQKQPQHF.

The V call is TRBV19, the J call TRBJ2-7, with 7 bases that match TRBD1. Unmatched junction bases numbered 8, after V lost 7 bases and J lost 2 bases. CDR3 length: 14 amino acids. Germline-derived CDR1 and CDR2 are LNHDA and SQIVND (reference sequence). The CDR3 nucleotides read TGTGCCAGTAAAGTGAAGGGGGCTACCTACGAGCAGTACTTC. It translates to CASKVKGATYEQYF.

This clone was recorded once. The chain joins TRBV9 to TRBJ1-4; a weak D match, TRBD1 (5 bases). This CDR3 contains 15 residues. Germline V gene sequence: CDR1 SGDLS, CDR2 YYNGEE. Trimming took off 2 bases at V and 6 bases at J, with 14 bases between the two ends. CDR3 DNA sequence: TGTGCCAGCAGCGTTGGCCACAGGCCTCATGAAAAACTGTTTTTT. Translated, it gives CASSVGHRPHEKLFF.

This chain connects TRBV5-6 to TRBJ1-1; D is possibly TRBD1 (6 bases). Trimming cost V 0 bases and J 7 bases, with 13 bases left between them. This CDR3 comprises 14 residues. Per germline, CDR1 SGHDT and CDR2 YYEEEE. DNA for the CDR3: TGTGCCAGCAGCTTGGACAGGGTCAGCGGTGAAGCTTTCTTT. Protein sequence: CASSLDRVSGEAFF.

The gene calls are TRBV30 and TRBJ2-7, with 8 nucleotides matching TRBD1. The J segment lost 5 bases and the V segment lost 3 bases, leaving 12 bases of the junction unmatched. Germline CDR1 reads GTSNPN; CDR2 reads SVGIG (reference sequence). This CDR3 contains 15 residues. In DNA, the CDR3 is TGTGCCTGGAGAGGGGGGACAGGCTCCCTTAACGAGCAGTACTTC. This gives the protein CAWRGGTGSLNEQYF.

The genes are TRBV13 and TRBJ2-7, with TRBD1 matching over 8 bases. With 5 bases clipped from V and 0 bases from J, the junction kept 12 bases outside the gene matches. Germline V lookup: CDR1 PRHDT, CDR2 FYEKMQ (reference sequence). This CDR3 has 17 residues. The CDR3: CASSHHTRDRSSYEQYF. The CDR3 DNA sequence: TGTGCCAGCAGCCATCACACCCGGGACAGGAGCTCCTACGAGCAGTACTTC. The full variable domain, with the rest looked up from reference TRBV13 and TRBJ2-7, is AAGVIQSPRHLIKEKRETATLKCYPIPRHDTVYWYQQGPGQDPQFLISFYEKMQSDKGSIPDRFSAQQFSDYHSELNMSSLELGDSALYFCASSHHTRDRSSYEQYFGPGTRLTVT.